Listed here are 24 T cell receptor beta chains from one sample, sequenced in a study of beta chain features in type 1 diabetes. What was sequenced were expressed TCRB transcripts, since all of the isolated RNA had been reverse transcribed. Repertoires were generated with immunoSEQ multiplex PCR, while TCRdb's copy carries only in-frame clones and drops some. The sample lists a few hundred thousand clones, less than 35% occurring once. Sequenced input: central memory CD4+ T cells from blood. The receptors stem from a man in his thirties or forties in good health.

This clone was seen a handful of times. The chain employs TRBV18 and TRBJ2-1; the D gene is possibly TRBD2 (5 bases). The CDR3 spans 13 residues. Trimming left V 2 bases short and J 8 bases short, with 10 bases between. Germline values: CDR1 KGHSH, CDR2 LQKENI. As DNA, the CDR3 is TGTGCCAGCTCACCATCAGGAGGCGATGAGCAGTTCTTC. Translation: CASSPSGGDEQFF. The full variable domain, its missing parts supplied by reference TRBV18 and TRBJ2-1, is NAGVMQNPRHLVRRRGQEARLRCSPMKGHSHVYWYRQLPEEGLKFMVYLQKENIIDESGMPKERFSAEFPKEGPSILRIQQVVRGDSAAYFCASSPSGGDEQFFGPGTRLTVL.

This chain connects TRBV7-2 to TRBJ2-7; possibly TRBD2 for D (6 bases). From germline, CDR1 is SGHTA and CDR2 FQGNSA. The CDR3 contains 15 residues. Deletions cut 1 base from V and 3 bases from J, with 13 bases between. The CDR3 DNA reads as TGTGCCAGCAGCTTAGAATCCGCCGGGGGCTACGAGCAGTACTTC. This gives the protein CASSLESAGGYEQYF.

This clone was seen a handful of times. This chain joins TRBV2 and TRBJ2-7; 8 positions match TRBD1. Unmatched junction bases numbered 6, after V lost 10 bases and J lost 1 base. From germline, CDR1 is SNHLY and CDR2 FYNNEI. The CDR3 is 13 amino acids. The CDR3: CATGGTGSYEQYF. The CDR3 region has the DNA TGTGCCACCGGCGGGACAGGATCCTACGAGCAGTACTTC.

The chain uses TRBV18 and TRBJ1-2, with 10 bases fitting TRBD1. This CDR3 is 14 amino acids long. With V trimmed by 3 bases and J by 8 bases, 6 bases remained unmatched. The germline CDR1 and CDR2 sequences are KGHSH and LQKENI. CDR3 nucleotide sequence: TGTGCCAGCTCACCCTCCGGGACAGGGGCCGGCTACACCTTC. This codes for CASSPSGTGAGYTF.

This clone was seen more than once but under ten times. The chain uses TRBV11-2 and TRBJ2-1; 8 bases line up with TRBD1. Germline trimming cut 6 bases from V and 7 bases from J; bases unmatched to any gene: 8. The germline V gene has CDR1 SGHAT and CDR2 FQNNGV. This CDR3 has 14 residues. The CDR3 region is CASRHLRQGNEQFF. DNA of the CDR3: TGTGCCAGCAGGCACTTGAGACAGGGGAATGAGCAGTTCTTC.

The chain uses TRBV10-3 and TRBJ2-3, with 13 bases identical to TRBD2. CDR3 length: 16 residues. The V and J ends lost 6 bases and 3 bases, in that order; junction bases with no gene match: 6. The germline CDR1 and CDR2 sequences are ENHRY and SYGVKD. CDR3 sequence (DNA): TGTGCCATCAGCAACAAACTAGCGGGAGGGACAGATACGCAGTATTTT. Its protein product is CAISNKLAGGTDTQYF.

In this sample, this clone turned up a few times. The chain links TRBV5-1 to TRBJ2-5; 7 nucleotides line up with TRBD1. The CDR3 runs to 14 residues. Losses at the gene ends were 4 bases for V and 1 base for J; bases not matched to a gene: 4. From germline, CDR1 is SGHRS and CDR2 YFSETQ. CDR3 DNA sequence: TGCGCCAGCAGCCGGGACAGTTTCCAAGAGACCCAGTACTTC. Protein sequence: CASSRDSFQETQYF. The full variable domain, rest sourced from reference TRBV5-1 and TRBJ2-5, is KAGVTQTPRYLIKTRGQQVTLSCSPISGHRSVSWYQQTPGQGLQFLFEYFSETQRNKGNFPGRFSGRQFSNSRSEMNVSTLELGDSALYLCASSRDSFQETQYFGPGTRLLVL.

As regards this clone: Additional DNA sequences in this sample encode the identical CDR3. The J gene is TRBJ2-7, the V gene TRBV6-6; 8 bases fit TRBD2. The CDR3 is 14 amino acids. Germline lookup yields CDR1 MNHNY and CDR2 SVGAGI (reference sequence). V trimming: 5 bases; J trimming: 0 bases; junction bases outside the gene matches: 3. CDR3 in DNA: TGTGCCAGCAGTCGGGAGGGGAGCTCCTACGAGCAGTACTTC. Its translation is CASSREGSSYEQYF.

This clone occurred a few times. The chain recombines TRBV7-2 with TRBJ2-7; D may be TRBD1 (5 bases). V gave up 1 base and J gave up 3 bases, with 13 bases separating them. From germline, CDR1 is SGHTA and CDR2 FQGNSA. The CDR3 consists of 15 residues. The CDR3 reads CASSLGPGINYEQYF. Written as DNA, the CDR3 is TGTGCCAGCAGCTTAGGTCCAGGGATAAACTACGAGCAGTACTTC.

J is TRBJ1-3 and V is TRBV4-2; 9 bases match TRBD1. Unmatched junction bases numbered 4, after V lost 0 bases and J lost 7 bases. The CDR3 covers 15 residues. The germline CDR1 and CDR2 sequences are LGHNA and YNFKEQ. Here the CDR3 reads CASSQDGQGSNTIYF. The CDR3 DNA reads TGTGCCAGCAGCCAAGATGGACAGGGGTCTAACACCATATATTTT.

The chain employs TRBV28 and TRBJ1-2, with no clear D. Germline V lookup: CDR1 MDHEN, CDR2 SYDVKM. The ends were cut back, 11 bases at V and 1 base at J, with 17 bases in the middle. CDR3 length: 14 residues. CDR3 loop: CASRDATVNYGYTF. CDR3 bases: TGTGCCTCGCGAGATGCCACGGTTAACTATGGCTACACCTTC.

Details on this clone: The sample has other DNA sequences that encode this CDR3 too. This sequence joins TRBV10-3 and TRBJ1-2; 7 bases are a match to TRBD1. The V gene end was trimmed by 4 bases and the J gene end by 3 bases; junction bases not matched to a gene: 2. Germline V lookup: CDR1 ENHRY, CDR2 SYGVKD. The CDR3 runs to 13 residues. The CDR3 spells CAISGTGDYGYTF. The CDR3 DNA sequence: TGTGCCATCAGTGGTACAGGGGACTATGGCTACACCTTC.

This clone was picked up a small number of times. The genes are TRBV30 and TRBJ1-5, with D tentatively TRBD1 (5 bases). The germline V and J ends were trimmed by 7 bases and 2 bases, with 18 bases remaining between them. The CDR3 loop spans 15 amino acids. The germline V gene has CDR1 GTSNPN and CDR2 SVGIG (reference sequence). Here the CDR3 DNA reads TGTGCCTCCACATCTCAGGGAGCGGGCAATCAGCCCCAGCATTTT. Its translation is CASTSQGAGNQPQHF.

The rearrangement uses TRBV2 and TRBJ2-5, with TRBD1 as a possible D gene (6 bases). Germline CDR1 and CDR2: SNHLY and FYNNEI. Trimming left V 8 bases short and J 4 bases short, with 20 bases between. The CDR3 covers 15 residues. In DNA form, the CDR3 reads TGTGCCAGCCTCCCTGTTTTGGGGGCAGGAGAGACCCAGTACTTC. Its protein product is CASLPVLGAGETQYF.

The J gene is TRBJ2-7, the V gene TRBV12-5; 7 bases are shared with TRBD1. CDR3 length: 13 amino acids. Germline CDR1 and CDR2: LGHNT and FRNRAP. After removal of 3 bases from V and 4 bases from J, the junction contained 3 bases not matched to a gene. The DNA for the CDR3 is TGTGCTAGTGGTTTCGGACAGGTGTACGAGCAGTACTTC. It translates to CASGFGQVYEQYF. The full variable domain, its missing parts supplied by reference TRBV12-5 and TRBJ2-7, is DARVTQTPRHKVTEMGQEVTMRCQPILGHNTVFWYRQTMMQGLELLAYFRNRAPLDDSGMPKDRFSAEMPDATLATLKIQPSEPRDSAVYFCASGFGQVYEQYFGPGTRLTVT.

The chain links TRBV29-1 to TRBJ1-1; 7 bases match TRBD1. The germline gives CDR1 SQVTM, CDR2 ANQGSEA. V lost 7 bases and J lost 7; bases outside the gene matches: 6. The CDR3 totals 11 residues. CDR3 bases: TGCAGCGGGGGAGGGGACAGTGAAGCTTTCTTT. Encoded protein: CSGGGDSEAFF.

The V gene is TRBV5-1, the J gene TRBJ1-2; D possibly corresponds to TRBD1 (6 bases). The CDR3 has 14 amino acids. Trimming removed 4 bases from V and 6 bases from J, with 16 bases in between. Germline V gene sequence: CDR1 SGHRS, CDR2 YFSETQ. CDR3 DNA: TGCGCCAGCAGCGTAGGCCGGGCAGGGGATGGCTACACCTTC. This translates into CASSVGRAGDGYTF.

V and J are TRBV4-2 and TRBJ1-4; 8 bases align to TRBD1. This CDR3 is 15 amino acids long. Germline lookup yields CDR1 LGHNA and CDR2 YNFKEQ. Trimming at V came to 5 bases and at J to 7 bases, leaving 9 bases not matched to a gene. CDR3: CASSKDRDRGEKLFF. CDR3 coding DNA: TGTGCCAGCAGCAAGGACAGGGATCGGGGTGAAAAACTGTTTTTT.

This clone occurred once. The chain has TRBV9 and TRBJ2-5, with D possibly TRBD1 on 6 matching bases. CDR1 and CDR2 from the germline V gene are SGDLS and YYNGEE. Trimming took off 0 bases at V and 4 bases at J, with 13 bases between the two ends. The length of the CDR3 is 15 residues. CDR3 region: CASSVGDTAGETQYF. CDR3 DNA: TGTGCCAGCAGCGTAGGGGACACCGCCGGAGAGACCCAGTACTTC.

This clone was found a few times. The chain joins TRBV7-2 to TRBJ2-3; D remains unclear. Per germline, CDR1 SGHTA and CDR2 FQGNSA. The ends were cut back, 3 bases at V and 7 bases at J, with 14 bases in the middle. CDR3 length: 14 amino acids. The CDR3: CASSLQRAKNTQYF. CDR3 in DNA: TGTGCCAGCAGCTTGCAAAGGGCTAAGAATACGCAGTATTTT.

This clone turned up a few times. The CDR3 sequence: CASSVGDSLNGEQYF. CDR3 coding DNA: TGTGCCAGCAGCGTAGGAGACAGCCTGAATGGCGAGCAGTACTTC. The chain carries TRBV9 and TRBJ2-7, with D perhaps matching TRBD1 (5 bases). CDR3 size: 15 residues. The V gene lost 0 bases and the J gene lost 6 bases, with 16 bases spanning the gap. The germline CDR1 and CDR2 sequences are SGDLS and YYNGEE.

A remark on this clone: The sample has other DNA sequences that encode this CDR3 too. The chain links TRBV2 to TRBJ2-2; D gene uncertain. Deletions cut 5 bases from V and 6 bases from J, with 4 bases between. The CDR3 is 11 amino acids. The V gene's germline CDR1 is SNHLY and CDR2 FYNNEI. The CDR3 DNA follows: TGTGCCAGCAGTCTTCCCGGGGAGCTGTTTTTT. Protein: CASSLPGELFF.

This clone occurred a few times. The sample holds other DNA sequences that translate to the same CDR3. This chain links TRBV29-1 with TRBJ2-1; D may be TRBD1 (6 bases). The length of the CDR3 is 18 residues. CDR1 and CDR2 (germline): SQVTM, ANQGSEA. V was pared by 6 bases and J by 4 bases, with 28 bases between. CDR3 DNA sequence: TGCAGCGTCCAGTTGGGGGCCGGGCGAGGTCCAGCGTACAATGAGCAGTTCTTC. This sequence encodes CSVQLGAGRGPAYNEQFF.

This clone was counted only a few times. The chain uses TRBV28 and TRBJ1-2, with 7 bases identical to TRBD1. The CDR3 is made up of 14 amino acids. Unmatched junction bases numbered 12, after V lost 6 bases and J lost 8 bases. Germline V gene sequence: CDR1 MDHEN, CDR2 SYDVKM. The CDR3 loop reads CASRMLRQGGGYTF. The CDR3 coding sequence is TGTGCCAGCAGGATGCTAAGACAGGGTGGAGGCTACACCTTC.